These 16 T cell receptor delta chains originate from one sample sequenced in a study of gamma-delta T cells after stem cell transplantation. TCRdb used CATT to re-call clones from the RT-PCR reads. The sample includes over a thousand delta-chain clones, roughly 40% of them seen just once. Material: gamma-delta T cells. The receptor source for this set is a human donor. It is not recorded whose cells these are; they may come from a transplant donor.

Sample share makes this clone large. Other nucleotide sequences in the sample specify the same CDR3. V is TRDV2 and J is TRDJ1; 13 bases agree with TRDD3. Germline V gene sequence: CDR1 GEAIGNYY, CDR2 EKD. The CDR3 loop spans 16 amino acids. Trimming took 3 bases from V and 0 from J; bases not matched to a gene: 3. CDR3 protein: CACDPLGDTNTDKLIF. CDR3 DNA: TGTGCCTGTGACCCACTGGGGGATACGAACACCGATAAACTCATCTTT.

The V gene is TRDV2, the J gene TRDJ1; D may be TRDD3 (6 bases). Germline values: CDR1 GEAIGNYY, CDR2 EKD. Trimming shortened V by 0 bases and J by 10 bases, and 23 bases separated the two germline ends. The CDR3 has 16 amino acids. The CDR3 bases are TGTGCCTGTGACACCGTAGGGGGACCACACACGGGCGGACTCATCTTT. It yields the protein CACDTVGGPHTGGLIF.

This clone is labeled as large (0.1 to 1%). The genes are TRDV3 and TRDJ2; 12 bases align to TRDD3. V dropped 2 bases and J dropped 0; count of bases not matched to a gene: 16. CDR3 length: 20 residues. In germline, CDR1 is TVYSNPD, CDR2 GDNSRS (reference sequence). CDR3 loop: CAFGGLGYWGILALTAQLFF. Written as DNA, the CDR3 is TGTGCCTTTGGGGGTTTAGGTTACTGGGGGATACTAGCTTTGACAGCACAACTCTTCTTT.

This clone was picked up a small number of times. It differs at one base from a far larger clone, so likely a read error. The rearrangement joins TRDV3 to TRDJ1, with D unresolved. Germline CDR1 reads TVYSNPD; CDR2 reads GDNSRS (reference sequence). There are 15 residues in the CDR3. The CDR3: CAFETPISHADELIF. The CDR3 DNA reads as TGTGCCTTTGAGACCCCTATATCCCACGCCGATGAACTCATCTTT.

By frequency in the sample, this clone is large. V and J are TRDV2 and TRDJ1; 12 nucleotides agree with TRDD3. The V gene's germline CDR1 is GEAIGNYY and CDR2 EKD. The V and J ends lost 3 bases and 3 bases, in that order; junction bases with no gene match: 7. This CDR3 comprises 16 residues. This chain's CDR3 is CACDALLGDTPDKLIF. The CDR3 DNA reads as TGTGCCTGTGACGCCTTACTGGGGGATACACCCGATAAACTCATCTTT.

CDR3 sequence: CALGEGPPSDWGIPLGLHLKLIF. The CDR3 DNA follows: TGTGCTCTTGGGGAAGGGCCCCCCTCCGACTGGGGGATACCTTTGGGCCTGCACCTTAAACTCATCTTT. The rearrangement joins TRDV1 to TRDJ1; 12 nucleotides align to TRDD3. The CDR3 extends over 23 amino acids. Germline V gene data show CDR1 as TSWWSYY and CDR2 as QGS. V was pared by 2 bases and J by 7 bases, with 29 bases of the junction left unmatched.

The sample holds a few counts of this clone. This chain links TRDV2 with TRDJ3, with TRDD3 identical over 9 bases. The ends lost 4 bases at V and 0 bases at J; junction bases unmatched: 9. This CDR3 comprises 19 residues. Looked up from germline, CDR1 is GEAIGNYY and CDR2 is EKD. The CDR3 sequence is CACESGWGIHSWDTRQMFF. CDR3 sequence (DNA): TGTGCCTGTGAATCGGGCTGGGGGATCCACTCCTGGGACACCCGACAGATGTTTTTC.

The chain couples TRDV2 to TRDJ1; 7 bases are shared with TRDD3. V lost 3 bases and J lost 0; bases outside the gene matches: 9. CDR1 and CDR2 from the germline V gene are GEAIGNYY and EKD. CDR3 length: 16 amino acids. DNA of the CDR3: TGTGCCTGTGACTCTCTGGGGGCCCGTAACACCGATAAACTCATCTTT. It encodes CACDSLGARNTDKLIF.

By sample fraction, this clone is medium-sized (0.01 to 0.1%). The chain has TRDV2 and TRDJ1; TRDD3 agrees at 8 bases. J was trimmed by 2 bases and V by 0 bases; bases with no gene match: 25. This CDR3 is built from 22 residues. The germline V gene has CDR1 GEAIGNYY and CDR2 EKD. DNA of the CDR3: TGTGCCTGTGACACCGTATCGCAGGCTGAAAATACTGGGGGGCCAGGGACCGATAAACTCATCTTT. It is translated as CACDTVSQAENTGGPGTDKLIF.

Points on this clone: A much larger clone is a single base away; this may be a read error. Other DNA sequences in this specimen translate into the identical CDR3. CDR3 in DNA: TGTGCCTGTGACACGGTTCCTACGCAGATTACTGGGGGATACGTTCCTCTCAACACCGATAAGCTCATCTTT. This codes for CACDTVPTQITGGYVPLNTDKLIF. V and J are TRDV2 and TRDJ1; 13 bases map to TRDD3. CDR3 length equals 24 residues. CDR1 and CDR2 (germline): GEAIGNYY, EKD.

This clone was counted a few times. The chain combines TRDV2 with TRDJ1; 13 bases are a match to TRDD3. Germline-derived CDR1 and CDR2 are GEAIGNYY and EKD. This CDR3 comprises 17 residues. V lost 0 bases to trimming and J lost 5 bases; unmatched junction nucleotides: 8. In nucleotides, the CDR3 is TGTGCCTGTGACACCGTGGGACTGGGGGATACGCAGGATAAACTCATCTTT. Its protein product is CACDTVGLGDTQDKLIF.

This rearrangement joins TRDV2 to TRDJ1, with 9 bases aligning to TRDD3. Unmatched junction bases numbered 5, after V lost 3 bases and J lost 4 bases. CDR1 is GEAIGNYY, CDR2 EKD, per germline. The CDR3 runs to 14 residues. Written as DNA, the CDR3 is TGTGCCTGTGACGGACTGGGGGAAAACGATAAACTCATCTTT. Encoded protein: CACDGLGENDKLIF.

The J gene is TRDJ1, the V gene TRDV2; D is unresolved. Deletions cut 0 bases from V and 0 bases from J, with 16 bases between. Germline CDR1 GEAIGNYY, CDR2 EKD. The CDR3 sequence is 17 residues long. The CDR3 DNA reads TGTGCCTGTGACACCGTGGAGAGGCGAACAAACACCGATAAACTCATCTTT. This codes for CACDTVERRTNTDKLIF.

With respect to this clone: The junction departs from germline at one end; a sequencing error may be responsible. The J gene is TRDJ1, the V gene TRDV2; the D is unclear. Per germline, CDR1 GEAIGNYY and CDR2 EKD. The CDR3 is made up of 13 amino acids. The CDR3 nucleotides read TGTGCCTTTGACGCCTATGGAACCGATAAACTCATCTTT. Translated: CAFDAYGTDKLIF.

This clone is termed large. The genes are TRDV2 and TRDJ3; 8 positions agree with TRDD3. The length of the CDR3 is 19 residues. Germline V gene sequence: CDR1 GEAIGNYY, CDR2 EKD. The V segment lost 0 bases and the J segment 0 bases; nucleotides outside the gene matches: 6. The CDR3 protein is CACDTGGYQSSWDTRQMFF. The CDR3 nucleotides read TGTGCCTGTGACACCGGGGGATATCAGAGCTCCTGGGACACCCGACAGATGTTTTTC.

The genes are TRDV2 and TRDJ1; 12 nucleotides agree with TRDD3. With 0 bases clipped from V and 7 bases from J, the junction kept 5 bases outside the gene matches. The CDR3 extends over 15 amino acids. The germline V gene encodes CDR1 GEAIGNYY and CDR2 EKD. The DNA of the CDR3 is TGTGCCTGTGACACCTTACTGGGGGATACAAGTAAACTCATCTTT. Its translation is CACDTLLGDTSKLIF.